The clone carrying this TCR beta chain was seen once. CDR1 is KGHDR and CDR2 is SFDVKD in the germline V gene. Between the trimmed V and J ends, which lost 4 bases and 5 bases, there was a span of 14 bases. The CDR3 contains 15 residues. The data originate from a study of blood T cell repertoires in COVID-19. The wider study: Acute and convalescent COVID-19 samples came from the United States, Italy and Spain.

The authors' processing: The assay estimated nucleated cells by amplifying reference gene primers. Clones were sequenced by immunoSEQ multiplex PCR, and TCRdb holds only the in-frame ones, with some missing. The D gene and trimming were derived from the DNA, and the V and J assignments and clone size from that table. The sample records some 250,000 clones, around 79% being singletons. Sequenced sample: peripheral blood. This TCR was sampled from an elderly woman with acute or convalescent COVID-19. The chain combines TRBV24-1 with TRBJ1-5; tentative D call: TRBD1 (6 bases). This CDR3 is CATSDPTRGHQPQHF. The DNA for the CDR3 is TGTGCCACCAGTGACCCTACCAGGGGCCATCAGCCCCAGCATTTT.